This TCR beta chain appears in the sequencing data of a study of blood T cell repertoires in COVID-19. The overall study: The analysed material was cDNA or gDNA that came from T cells, B-cell-depleted T cells, or PBMCs.

Germline V lookup: CDR1 KGHSH, CDR2 LQKENI. Trimming left V 3 bases short and J 0 bases short, with 11 bases between. The CDR3 spans 15 residues. This clone showed up just a few times. Cohorts were determined from participant-reported clinical history. Generated by immunoSEQ multiplex PCR, the TCRdb table keeps only in-frame clones and is missing some. The table lists hundreds of thousands of clones, 70% to 90% of them singletons. The chain is built from TRBV18 and TRBJ1-2; D is uncertain. This TCR was recovered from a woman aged 45-59 years who had recovered from COVID-19. The sequencing input was PBMCs or T cells enriched from blood (not recorded which). The CDR3 spells CASSPGQSTNYGYTF. The CDR3 region has the DNA TGTGCCAGCTCACCTGGGCAGTCAACTAACTATGGCTACACCTTC. The complete variable domain, with remaining parts taken from reference TRBV18 and TRBJ1-2, reads NAGVMQNPRHLVRRRGQEARLRCSPMKGHSHVYWYRQLPEEGLKFMVYLQKENIIDESGMPKERFSAEFPKEGPSILRIQQVVRGDSAAYFCASSPGQSTNYGYTFGSGTRLTVV.